The 14 T cell receptor beta chains below all came from one sample that was sequenced in a study of blood T cells in healthy people across ages. Sample-barcoded 5' priming and a J-beta primer mix drove a second PCR of roughly 6 to 12 cycles. TCRdb reprocessed the 5' RACE reads with MiXCR, giving one entry per CDR3 protein. This table holds 550,000 to 700,000 distinct CDR3 sequences, roughly a quarter found once. Input material: blood. The receptors were sampled from a woman in her 70s in good health.

This clonotype has a handful of counts. The rearrangement links TRBV7-6 to TRBJ2-5; unclear D gene. The ends were cut back, 6 bases at V and 5 bases at J, with 19 bases in the middle. From germline, CDR1 is SGHVS and CDR2 FNYEAQ. The CDR3 extends over 15 amino acids. CDR3 in amino acids: CASRRLDRVGETQYF. The CDR3 DNA reads as TGTGCCAGCAGACGCCTGGACCGGGTGGGGGAGACCCAGTACTTC.

This clonotype occurred a few times. The junction does not match germline at one end; this may be a read error. V gene TRBV7-6 combines with J gene TRBJ1-1, with D perhaps TRBD1 (6 bases). The CDR3 runs 14 residues. Germline V gene lookup returns CDR1 SGHVS and CDR2 FNYEAQ. The CDR3 sequence is CASSLAGAYTEAFF. As DNA, the CDR3 is TGTGCCAGCAGCTTAGCGGGGGCGTACACTGAAGCCTTCTTT.

V and J are TRBV12-3 or TRBV12-4 and TRBJ2-5, with 9 bases fitting TRBD2. The J call may be incorrect, as the DNA end agrees better with TRBJ2-1. This CDR3 comprises 15 residues. The CDR3 reads CASSLNTWTSDEQFF. CDR3 sequence (DNA): TGTGCCAGCAGTTTAAATACGTGGACTAGCGATGAGCAGTTCTTC.

V usage is TRBV5-1 and J usage is TRBJ2-5, with unresolved D. CDR3 size: 14 residues. Trimming cost V 3 bases and J 0 bases, with 9 bases left between them. CDR1 is SGHRS, CDR2 YFSETQ, per germline. CDR3 coding DNA: TGCGCCAGCAGCTGGGCCAGTTACCAAGAGACCCAGTACTTC. This encodes CASSWASYQETQYF.

The CDR3 nucleotides are TGTGCCAGCAGCTACGGTCTAGCGAGAGAGACCCAGTACTTC. Its protein product is CASSYGLARETQYF. The genes are TRBV5-5 and TRBJ2-5; TRBD2 might be the D (6 bases). This CDR3 region has 14 residues. Germline-derived CDR1 and CDR2 are SGHKS and YYEKEE (reference sequence). Trimming removed 3 bases from V and 4 bases from J, with 13 bases in between. Full variable domain (rest looked up from reference TRBV5-5 and TRBJ2-5): DAGVTQSPTHLIKTRGQQVTLRCSPISGHKSVSWYQQVLGQGPQFIFQYYEKEERGRGNFPDRFSARQFPNYSSELNVNALLLGDSALYLCASSYGLARETQYFGPGTRLLVL.

In this sample, this clonotype turned up a few times. The chain joins TRBV4-3 to TRBJ2-7; D uncertain. Germline V lookup: CDR1 LGHNA, CDR2 YSLEER. This CDR3 has 16 amino acids. V lost 1 base, J lost 0 bases, and 13 bases lay in between. This CDR3 is CASSQGWGSASYEQYF. The DNA of the CDR3 is TGCGCCAGCAGCCAAGGGTGGGGTAGTGCCTCCTACGAGCAGTACTTC.

The genes are TRBV11-3 and TRBJ2-1, with 12 bases identical to TRBD2. The CDR3 has 16 residues. J was trimmed by 2 bases and V by 6 bases; bases with no gene match: 5. From germline, CDR1 is SGHNT and CDR2 YENEEA. CDR3 in amino acids: CASRRGLAGPYNEQFF. CDR3 coding DNA: TGTGCCAGCAGAAGAGGACTAGCGGGGCCCTACAATGAGCAGTTCTTC. Complete variable domain (other parts from reference TRBV11-3 and TRBJ2-1): EAGVVQSPRYKIIEKKQPVAFWCNPISGHNTLYWYLQNLGQGPELLIRYENEEAVDDSQLPKDRFSAERLKGVDSTLKIQPAELGDSAVYLCASRRGLAGPYNEQFFGPGTRLTVL.

The chain is built from TRBV30 and TRBJ1-5; TRBD1 might be the D (6 bases). The V gene lost 2 bases and the J gene lost 7 bases, with 15 bases spanning the gap. The germline V gene has CDR1 GTSNPN and CDR2 SVGIG (reference sequence). This CDR3 spans 14 amino acids. CDR3 bases: TGTGCCTGGAGTATGCAGGGGCAGGTCCAGCCCCAGCATTTT. Its protein is CAWSMQGQVQPQHF.

The rearrangement links TRBV19 to TRBJ2-5; D is unclear. Near its end, the DNA agrees better with TRBJ2-1, so the J call may be wrong. The germline V gene has CDR1 LNHDA and CDR2 SQIVND (reference sequence). The CDR3 runs to 16 residues. The CDR3 loop is CASSIVPSASYNEQFF. The CDR3 DNA follows: TGTGCCAGTAGTATAGTTCCCAGCGCCTCCTACAATGAGCAGTTCTTC.

The CDR3: CASSLTRRTGTDTQYF. Here the CDR3 DNA reads TGTGCCAGCAGCCTAACCCGGCGGACAGGCACAGATACGCAGTATTTT. The chain recombines TRBV5-5 with TRBJ2-3; a weak D match, TRBD1 (6 bases). CDR3 length equals 16 residues. V lost 4 bases, J lost 1 base, and 16 bases lay in between. CDR1 and CDR2 from the germline V gene are SGHKS and YYEKEE (reference sequence).

The chain combines TRBV6-2 or TRBV6-3 with TRBJ2-5, with D possibly matching TRBD2 (5 bases). Germline CDR1 reads MNHEY; CDR2 reads SVGEGT. The CDR3 has 14 residues. Trimming left V 6 bases short and J 1 base short, with 12 bases between. In DNA form, the CDR3 reads TGTGCCAGCAGGTGGAGCGGCTCCCAAGAGACCCAGTACTTC. This sequence encodes CASRWSGSQETQYF.

This CDR3 is CASSDRKRGIETQYF. The CDR3, as DNA: TGTGCCAGCAGTGATAGGAAGCGGGGAATAGAGACCCAGTACTTC. The chain carries TRBV25-1 and TRBJ2-5; the match to TRBD2 covers 7 bases. CDR1 and CDR2 from the germline V gene are MGHDK and SYGVNS. The CDR3 consists of 15 residues. V lost 3 bases and J lost 4; bases outside the gene matches: 8.

This clonotype has a handful of counts. The chain combines TRBV6-2 or TRBV6-3 with TRBJ2-2; D possibly uses TRBD1 or TRBD2 (5 bases each). The ends were cut back, 6 bases at V and 8 bases at J, with 19 bases in the middle. The CDR3 has 15 residues. CDR1 is MNHEY, CDR2 SVGEGT, per germline. CDR3 bases: TGTGCCAGCAGACCTACCGGGACCCCGAGGGGGGAGCTGTTTTTT. This gives the protein CASRPTGTPRGELFF.

The chain recombines TRBV12-3 or TRBV12-4 with TRBJ2-4; the match to TRBD2 covers 7 bases. The CDR3 has 13 residues. The J segment lost 6 bases and the V segment lost 5 bases, leaving 4 bases of the junction unmatched. The CDR3 reads CASSAGGGNIQYF. As DNA, the CDR3 is TGTGCCAGCAGTGCTGGCGGGGGAAACATTCAGTACTTC.